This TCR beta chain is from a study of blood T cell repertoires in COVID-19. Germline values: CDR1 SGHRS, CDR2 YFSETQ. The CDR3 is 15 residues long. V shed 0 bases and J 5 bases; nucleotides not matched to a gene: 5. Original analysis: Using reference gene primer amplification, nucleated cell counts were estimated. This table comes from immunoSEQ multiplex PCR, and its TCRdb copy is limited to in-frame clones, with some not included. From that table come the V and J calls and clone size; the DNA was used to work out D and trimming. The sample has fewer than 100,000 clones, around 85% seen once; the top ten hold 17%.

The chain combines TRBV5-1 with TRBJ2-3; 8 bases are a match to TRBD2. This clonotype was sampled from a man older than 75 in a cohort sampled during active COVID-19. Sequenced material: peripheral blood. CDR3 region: CASSLAGGPIDTQYF. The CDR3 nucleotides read TGCGCCAGCAGCTTGGCGGGGGGGCCTATAGATACGCAGTATTTT. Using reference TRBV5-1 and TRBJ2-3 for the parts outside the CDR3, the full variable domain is KAGVTQTPRYLIKTRGQQVTLSCSPISGHRSVSWYQQTPGQGLQFLFEYFSETQRNKGNFPGRFSGRQFSNSRSEMNVSTLELGDSALYLCASSLAGGPIDTQYFGPGTRLTVL.